The TCR beta chain described here comes from a study of T cells in Graves' hyperthyroidism and ophthalmopathy. Amplification of TCR beta CDR3 regions was performed using RNA transcripts as template. HTBI primers were used for first-round RT-PCR of the TCR CDR3. TCRdb used MiXCR to reprocess the multiplex PCR reads, holding one entry per CDR3 protein. The sample consists of 350,000 to 450,000 distinct CDR3 sequences, about 18% of them appearing once. A word on this clonotype: The antigen remains undetermined.

The V segment lost 1 base and the J segment 1 base; nucleotides outside the gene matches: 6. CDR3 length: 17 amino acids. The germline CDR1 and CDR2 sequences are SEHNR and FQNEAQ (reference sequence). Study-level points and caveats: Blood also contained most expanded thyroid clonotypes above 0.001. Stable hyperthyroidism was told apart from ophthalmopathy by a model built on 13 V-J features.

The sample was blood. This chain uses TRBV7-9 with TRBJ2-3; 9 bases map to TRBD2. The receptor's source is a woman aged 25 to 39 with Graves' hyperthyroidism that later progressed to Graves' ophthalmopathy. The CDR3 DNA sequence: TGTGCCAGCAGCTTAGGCGGGGGGGGAGTCGGCACAGATACGCAGTATTTT. It yields the protein CASSLGGGGVGTDTQYF.